These 26 T cell receptor beta chains were sequenced from one sample in a study of T cells in localized non-small cell lung cancer. Using immunoSEQ multiplex PCR, the repertoire was profiled, and TCRdb retains in-frame clones only, with some absent. The table includes 3,000 or so clones, 20% to 30% detected once. Sequencing used lung tumor tissue, obtained before any cancer treatment. The receptors derive from a female donor of 60 years or more with stage I lung adenocarcinoma.

V usage is TRBV25-1 and J usage is TRBJ2-2; 8 bases agree with TRBD2. The J segment lost 3 bases and the V segment lost 7 bases, leaving 7 bases of the junction unmatched. The CDR3 has 15 amino acids. CDR1 and CDR2 from the germline V gene are MGHDK and SYGVNS. The chain's CDR3 is CASTKRGGDTGELFF. In DNA form, the CDR3 reads TGTGCCAGCACGAAACGGGGGGGAGACACCGGGGAGCTGTTTTTT.

By proportion, this clone is medium-sized. This chain uses TRBV6-8 with TRBJ2-1, with 13 bases lining up with TRBD2. Germline-derived CDR1 and CDR2 are MNHGY and SAAAGT. The CDR3 is 17 amino acids. After removal of 0 bases from V and 9 bases from J, the junction contained 8 bases not matched to a gene. The CDR3, as DNA: TGTGCCAGCAGTTACTCCGGACTAGCGGGAGCGGAAGGTGAGCAGTTCTTC. Amino acids: CASSYSGLAGAEGEQFF.

This rearrangement joins TRBV11-3 to TRBJ2-5, with TRBD2 matching 8 bases. With V trimmed by 2 bases and J by 5 bases, 10 bases remained unmatched. CDR3 length equals 16 residues. The germline CDR1 and CDR2 sequences are SGHNT and YENEEA. CDR3 bases: TGTGCCAGCAGCTTAAGGTTAGCGGGGTCCCAGGAGACCCAGTACTTC. Protein product: CASSLRLAGSQETQYF. Variable domain in full (rest from reference TRBV11-3 and TRBJ2-5): EAGVVQSPRYKIIEKKQPVAFWCNPISGHNTLYWYLQNLGQGPELLIRYENEEAVDDSQLPKDRFSAERLKGVDSTLKIQPAELGDSAVYLCASSLRLAGSQETQYFGPGTRLLVL.

CDR3 coding DNA: TGTGCCAGCAGCTTAGTTAAAGCCACAGATACGCAGTATTTT. Amino acids: CASSLVKATDTQYF. The V and J genes are TRBV11-3 and TRBJ2-3; D not resolved. The V end was cut by 1 base, the J end by 2 bases, with 7 bases between. Germline CDR1 SGHNT, CDR2 YENEEA. The CDR3 is 14 amino acids.

This clone was recorded a few times. The chain links TRBV18 to TRBJ1-6, with D maybe TRBD1 (5 bases). From germline, CDR1 is KGHSH and CDR2 LQKENI. The CDR3 spans 14 residues. V lost 2 bases to trimming and J lost 7 bases, with 9 bases between them. This CDR3 is CASSPNQGNSPLHF. CDR3 nucleotide sequence: TGTGCCAGCTCACCAAACCAGGGCAATTCACCCCTCCACTTT.

V is TRBV19 and J is TRBJ2-7; TRBD1 or TRBD2 may be the D gene (5 bases each). Trimming took 3 bases from V and 3 from J, leaving 12 bases between them. There are 14 residues in the CDR3. Germline V gene lookup returns CDR1 LNHDA and CDR2 SQIVND (reference sequence). CDR3 in DNA: TGTGCCAGTAGTATTGGGACCCTAAACTACGAGCAGTACTTC. It yields the protein CASSIGTLNYEQYF.

V is TRBV11-3 and J is TRBJ2-1; a weak D match, TRBD2 (7 bases). From germline, CDR1 is SGHNT and CDR2 YENEEA. This CDR3 has 18 residues. The V gene lost 3 bases and the J gene lost 12 bases, with 30 bases spanning the gap. CDR3 sequence reads: CASSLGDLRGSGAEGQFF. Here the CDR3 DNA reads TGTGCCAGCAGCTTGGGGGACCTCAGGGGAAGCGGGGCTGAAGGGCAGTTCTTC.

By sample share, this clone is medium-sized (0.01 to 0.1%). J is TRBJ2-3 and V is TRBV4-1, with TRBD2 matching over 8 bases. Germline loops: CDR1 MGHRA, CDR2 YSYEKL. V was pared by 1 base and J by 2 bases, with 5 bases of the junction left unmatched. The CDR3 extends over 16 amino acids. The CDR3 sequence is CASSQGAGALTDTQYF. The CDR3 DNA sequence: TGCGCCAGCAGCCAAGGAGCGGGAGCTCTCACAGATACGCAGTATTTT.

The chain combines TRBV29-1 with TRBJ1-2; D remains ambiguous. Trimming cost V 4 bases and J 2 bases, with 8 bases left between them. CDR3 size: 12 residues. Per the germline V gene, CDR1 is SQVTM and CDR2 is ANQGSEA. The CDR3 nucleotides are TGCAGCGTTGTTGGAGGGAACTATGGCTACACCTTC. This encodes CSVVGGNYGYTF.

The chain uses TRBV10-3 and TRBJ2-3, with TRBD1 identical over 12 bases. The V and J ends lost 2 bases and 3 bases, in that order; junction bases with no gene match: 3. The CDR3 sequence is 16 residues long. Looked up from germline, CDR1 is ENHRY and CDR2 is SYGVKD. The CDR3 DNA reads TGTGCCATCAGTGAGGGGACAGGGGGCTGGACAGATACGCAGTATTTT. It specifies CAISEGTGGWTDTQYF.

The V call is TRBV25-1, the J call TRBJ2-7; maybe TRBD1 (6 bases). Germline V gives CDR1 MGHDK, CDR2 SYGVNS. V lost 5 bases and J 7 bases, leaving 18 bases between the germline ends. The CDR3 length is 14 residues. The CDR3 DNA sequence: TGTGCCAGCAGTCTTACAGGGAATAGAGGGGAGCAGTACTTC. This sequence encodes CASSLTGNRGEQYF.

The chain employs TRBV6-8 and TRBJ1-2, with D unresolved. V was pared by 4 bases and J by 4 bases, with 7 bases between. CDR1 MNHGY and CDR2 SAAAGT come from the germline V gene. The CDR3 contains 12 residues. The CDR3, as DNA: TGTGCCAGCAGTTCTTATTCCTATGGCTACACCTTC. Translating gives CASSSYSYGYTF.

This chain joins TRBV11-3 and TRBJ2-1; 9 positions match TRBD2. The CDR3 consists of 18 residues. Germline V lookup: CDR1 SGHNT, CDR2 YENEEA. Trimming at V came to 1 base and at J to 10 bases, leaving 17 bases not matched to a gene. CDR3 region: CASSLVGGRAGKRIEQFF. As DNA, the CDR3 is TGTGCCAGCAGCTTAGTAGGCGGGAGGGCCGGCAAGAGGATCGAGCAGTTCTTC. Drawing the rest from reference TRBV11-3 and TRBJ2-1, the complete variable domain is EAGVVQSPRYKIIEKKQPVAFWCNPISGHNTLYWYLQNLGQGPELLIRYENEEAVDDSQLPKDRFSAERLKGVDSTLKIQPAELGDSAVYLCASSLVGGRAGKRIEQFFGPGTRLTVL.

J is TRBJ1-2 and V is TRBV30; D perhaps matches TRBD1 (5 bases). The CDR3 has 13 amino acids. CDR1 is GTSNPN, CDR2 SVGIG, per germline (reference sequence). Trimming removed 2 bases at V and 3 bases at J, with 10 bases between. The CDR3 nucleotides read TGTGCCTGGAGTCCGACAGCAGACTATGGCTACACCTTC. This encodes CAWSPTADYGYTF.

There are a few counts of this clone. The CDR3 region is CASSYQTGPLYGYTF. The CDR3 coding sequence is TGTGCCAGCAGTTACCAGACAGGGCCCCTCTATGGCTACACCTTC. The chain combines TRBV6-8 with TRBJ1-2; 7 bases fit TRBD1. The CDR3 covers 15 residues. Germline V gene sequence: CDR1 MNHGY, CDR2 SAAAGT. Unmatched junction bases numbered 7, after V lost 2 bases and J lost 4 bases.

The V call is TRBV10-2, the J call TRBJ2-7; D may be TRBD1 or TRBD2 (5 bases each). The germline CDR1 and CDR2 sequences are WSHSY and SAAADI. This CDR3 has 13 amino acids. Trimming pared 10 bases from V and 4 bases from J, leaving 17 bases between. Here the CDR3 reads CATLGPRLYEQYF. The CDR3 bases are TGCGCCACCTTGGGACCTCGGCTTTACGAGCAGTACTTC.

This clone has only a few counts. This rearrangement joins TRBV6-8 to TRBJ1-5, with D possibly TRBD1 on 5 matching bases. Germline assignment: CDR1 MNHGY and CDR2 SAAAGT. Between the trimmed V and J ends, which lost 6 bases and 3 bases, there was a span of 9 bases. CDR3 length: 13 amino acids. DNA of the CDR3: TGTGCCAGCAGGCAGGGCGACAATCAGCCCCAGCATTTT. As protein: CASRQGDNQPQHF.

This rearrangement joins TRBV5-1 to TRBJ2-7; 10 bases align to TRBD1. The V and J ends lost 4 bases and 6 bases, in that order; junction bases with no gene match: 7. This CDR3 has 14 residues. Germline loops: CDR1 SGHRS, CDR2 YFSETQ. CDR3 region: CASSATGTGAEQYF. The CDR3 DNA is TGCGCCAGCAGCGCTACCGGGACAGGGGCCGAGCAGTACTTC.

Only one count was recorded for this clone. The chain joins TRBV28 to TRBJ2-7; possible D gene TRBD2, 6 bases. Trimming shortened V by 1 base and J by 1 base, and 14 bases separated the two germline ends. CDR1 is MDHEN, CDR2 SYDVKM, per germline. This CDR3 spans 16 amino acids. The CDR3 loop reads CASSLSGRGFSYEQYF. The CDR3 nucleotides are TGTGCCAGCAGTTTATCAGGGCGGGGATTTTCCTACGAGCAGTACTTC.

This clone was counted only a few times. The chain employs TRBV11-3 and TRBJ1-3; 9 nucleotides line up with TRBD1. Per the germline V gene, CDR1 is SGHNT and CDR2 is YENEEA. V dropped 5 bases and J dropped 4; count of bases not matched to a gene: 6. The CDR3 is 15 amino acids. CDR3 region: CASSLQGAEGNTIYF. DNA for the CDR3: TGTGCCAGCAGCCTACAGGGGGCGGAAGGAAACACCATATATTTT.

In its sample, this clone ranks as medium-sized (0.01 to 0.1%). This chain connects TRBV9 to TRBJ2-5, with D hard to call. The germline V and J ends were trimmed by 0 bases and 3 bases, with 12 bases remaining between them. Germline V CDR1 and CDR2: SGDLS, YYNGEE. CDR3 length: 15 residues. CDR3 region: CASSVDGRAEETQYF. The CDR3 DNA reads TGTGCCAGCAGCGTAGATGGTAGGGCAGAAGAGACCCAGTACTTC.

The rearrangement links TRBV5-1 to TRBJ2-5; D not resolved. V lost 0 bases to trimming and J lost 5 bases, with 11 bases between them. The V gene's germline CDR1 is SGHRS and CDR2 YFSETQ. This CDR3 is built from 14 residues. As DNA, the CDR3 is TGCGCCAGCAGCTTGGTTTGGGGAAGGGAGACCCAGTACTTC. Encoded protein: CASSLVWGRETQYF. The full variable domain, completed using reference TRBV5-1 and TRBJ2-5, is KAGVTQTPRYLIKTRGQQVTLSCSPISGHRSVSWYQQTPGQGLQFLFEYFSETQRNKGNFPGRFSGRQFSNSRSEMNVSTLELGDSALYLCASSLVWGRETQYFGPGTRLLVL.

This clone was detected only a few times. This chain joins TRBV7-6 and TRBJ2-2; TRBD1 agrees at 7 bases. Unmatched junction bases numbered 3, after V lost 5 bases and J lost 3 bases. The length of the CDR3 is 14 residues. Germline V gene sequence: CDR1 SGHVS, CDR2 FNYEAQ. The CDR3 reads CASSETGYTGELFF. The CDR3 DNA is TGTGCCAGCAGCGAGACAGGGTACACCGGGGAGCTGTTTTTT.

This clone was counted a few times. The CDR3 is cut off 1 residue early in the read; its end comes from the germline J gene. This chain connects TRBV10-3 to TRBJ1-2, with D possibly TRBD1 on 6 matching bases. V was pared by 0 bases and J by 3 bases, with 17 bases between. Germline CDR1 is ENHRY and CDR2 is SYGVKD. The CDR3 extends over 17 amino acids. The DNA read from the CDR3 is TGTGCCATCAGTGAGTCGAAAAATCGGGACACCTACTATGGCTACACC. This encodes CAISESKNRDTYYGYT. In full, the CDR3 is CAISESKNRDTYYGYTF.

By share of the sample, this clone is medium-sized. The chain joins TRBV6-8 to TRBJ1-3; no clear D gene. The CDR3 extends over 16 amino acids. The V gene's germline CDR1 is MNHGY and CDR2 SAAAGT. V lost 5 bases to trimming and J lost 2 bases, with 16 bases between them. The CDR3 loop is CASSPQRGSTGNTIYF. The DNA for the CDR3 is TGTGCCAGCAGTCCTCAACGAGGGTCTACTGGAAACACCATATATTTT.

The chain employs TRBV19 and TRBJ2-3; 10 nucleotides line up with TRBD2. The CDR3 length is 16 residues. The germline CDR1 and CDR2 sequences are LNHDA and SQIVND (reference sequence). V lost 6 bases, J lost 1 base, and 7 bases stayed unmatched. The CDR3 DNA is TGTGCCAGTAGCCTGTCCGGGACTAGCGGCACAGATACGCAGTATTTT. It codes for CASSLSGTSGTDTQYF.